This passage covers 17 T cell receptor beta chains from one sample sequenced in a study of OX40 agonist ivuxolimab in advanced cancers. The method was immunoSEQ multiplex PCR; TCRdb's version includes in-frame clones alone and lacks a portion of them. The sample has some 62,000 clones; less than 95% are singletons. The sample in question was CD4+ or CD8+ T cells sorted from blood, obtained in a trial of the OX40 agonist ivuxolimab. The receptors were gathered from an adult with an advanced solid tumor such as melanoma, head and neck, liver or kidney cancer.

The chain is built from TRBV7-8 and TRBJ2-7, with D possibly being TRBD1 or TRBD2 (5 bases each). Germline-derived CDR1 and CDR2 are SGHVS and FQNEAQ. Trimming removed 4 bases from V and 0 bases from J, with 10 bases in between. The CDR3 is 14 residues long. The CDR3 protein is CASSSGPFSYEQYF. As DNA, the CDR3 is TGTGCCAGCAGCTCGGGACCGTTCTCCTACGAGCAGTACTTC. Full variable domain (rest looked up from reference TRBV7-8 and TRBJ2-7): GAGVSQSPRYKVAKRGQDVALRCDPISGHVSLFWYQQALGQGPEFLTYFQNEAQLDKSGLPSDRFFAERPEGSVSTLKIQRTQQEDSAVYLCASSSGPFSYEQYFGPGTRLTVT.

V gene TRBV4-2 combines with J gene TRBJ2-1, with D possibly called TRBD1 or TRBD2 (5 bases each). The CDR3 contains 14 residues. The V gene's germline CDR1 is LGHNA and CDR2 YNFKEQ. V was trimmed by 5 bases and J by 7 bases, leaving 15 bases between them. CDR3 nucleotides: TGTGCCAGCAGCGCCGGGACCGTCAGGAATGAGCAGTTCTTC. This sequence encodes CASSAGTVRNEQFF.

This clone came up once. The gene calls are TRBV11-2 and TRBJ2-3; D could derive from TRBD1 or TRBD2 (5 bases each). The CDR3 sequence is 14 residues long. CDR1 and CDR2 (germline): SGHAT, FQNNGV. V lost 5 bases and J lost 3, with 12 bases in between. The CDR3 DNA follows: TGTGCCAGCAGCCCCCGGGACCTTACAGATACGCAGTATTTT. It is translated as CASSPRDLTDTQYF.

CDR3 in DNA: TGTGCCAGCTCACCAAGGCTAGCGGGAGTGTTGGACGAGCAGTACTTC. Its protein product is CASSPRLAGVLDEQYF. This chain connects TRBV18 to TRBJ2-7, with 10 positions matching TRBD2. The CDR3 is 16 amino acids. Germline CDR1 reads KGHSH; CDR2 reads LQKENI. The J segment lost 5 bases and the V segment lost 2 bases, leaving 9 bases of the junction unmatched.

The V call is TRBV12-5, the J call TRBJ2-7; TRBD2 aligns across 11 bases. The CDR3 has 16 residues. CDR1 and CDR2 from the germline V gene are LGHNT and FRNRAP. The trim removed 3 bases at V and 0 bases at J, leaving 4 bases unmatched. CDR3 protein: CASGFLTSGNSYEQYF. In nucleotides, the CDR3 is TGTGCTAGTGGTTTCCTGACTAGCGGGAACTCCTACGAGCAGTACTTC.

The gene calls are TRBV21-1 and TRBJ2-7; TRBD2, the table's D call, was not compared with the DNA. TRBV21-1 is assigned pseudogene status. This CDR3 comprises 16 residues. CDR3 sequence (DNA): TGTGCCAGCAGCAAACCCCGACTAGCGGAGTTCTACGAGCAGTACTTC. The encoded protein is CASSKPRLAEFYEQYF.

CDR3 protein: CASSVRGGETQYF. The DNA for the CDR3 is TGCGCCAGCAGCGTCAGGGGGGGAGAGACCCAGTACTTC. The V and J genes are TRBV5-1 and TRBJ2-5, with D tentatively TRBD1 or TRBD2 (7 bases each). CDR1 and CDR2 (germline): SGHRS, YFSETQ. The length of the CDR3 is 13 residues. Trimming removed 4 bases at V and 4 bases at J, with 11 bases between.

The rearrangement links TRBV10-3 to TRBJ1-2, with D possibly matching TRBD1 (5 bases). V lost 11 bases to trimming and J lost 2 bases, with 15 bases between them. The CDR3 extends over 13 amino acids. CDR1 is ENHRY, CDR2 SYGVKD, per germline. CDR3 residues: CAAARGSNYGYTF. CDR3 bases: TGTGCCGCGGCCCGGGGGTCAAACTATGGCTACACCTTC.

The chain is built from TRBV5-1 and TRBJ2-1; the match to TRBD2 covers 10 bases. Germline assignment: CDR1 SGHRS and CDR2 YFSETQ. Trimming at V came to 7 bases and at J to 8 bases, leaving 9 bases not matched to a gene. The CDR3 has 14 residues. Here the CDR3 reads CASRVAGGVYEQFF. As DNA, the CDR3 is TGCGCCAGCCGAGTAGCGGGAGGCGTCTATGAGCAGTTCTTC. Supplemented by reference TRBV5-1 and TRBJ2-1, the full variable domain reads KAGVTQTPRYLIKTRGQQVTLSCSPISGHRSVSWYQQTPGQGLQFLFEYFSETQRNKGNFPGRFSGRQFSNSRSEMNVSTLELGDSALYLCASRVAGGVYEQFFGPGTRLTVL.

This sequence joins TRBV28 and TRBJ2-1; D remains ambiguous. Germline V gives CDR1 MDHEN, CDR2 SYDVKM. V was shortened by 4 bases and J by 0 bases, with 7 bases between the two germline ends. The CDR3 contains 14 residues. In DNA, the CDR3 is TGTGCCAGCAGTTCCCTGAGCTCCTACAATGAGCAGTTCTTC. Amino acids: CASSSLSSYNEQFF.

The rearrangement joins TRBV20-1 to TRBJ2-5, with D unresolved. Deletions cut 3 bases from V and 5 bases from J, with 4 bases between. Germline assignment: CDR1 DFQATT and CDR2 SNEGSKA (reference sequence). The CDR3 contains 10 residues. CDR3 region: CSASLETQYF. CDR3 bases: TGCAGTGCTAGTTTGGAGACCCAGTACTTC.

V usage is TRBV7-2 and J usage is TRBJ2-1; the match to TRBD2 covers 14 bases. Unmatched junction bases numbered 5, after V lost 4 bases and J lost 9 bases. CDR1 and CDR2 from the germline V gene are SGHTA and FQGNSA. The CDR3 covers 15 residues. The CDR3 nucleotides are TGTGCCAGCAGCTCCCGAGGACTAGCGGGAGGTGAGCAGTTCTTC. Its translation: CASSSRGLAGGEQFF.

The chain joins TRBV7-6 to TRBJ1-1; a possible D gene is TRBD1 (5 bases). Germline V gene sequence: CDR1 SGHVS, CDR2 FNYEAQ. Trimming removed 2 bases from V and 4 bases from J, with 8 bases in between. The CDR3 extends over 13 amino acids. The CDR3 sequence: CASSLTGGTEAFF. The CDR3 DNA is TGTGCCAGCAGCTTAACGGGGGGCACTGAAGCTTTCTTT.

This sequence joins TRBV5-1 and TRBJ2-6, with D possibly TRBD2 on 5 matching bases. The CDR3 is made up of 16 amino acids. Per germline, CDR1 SGHRS and CDR2 YFSETQ. Trimming removed 0 bases from V and 0 bases from J, with 7 bases in between. Here the CDR3 reads CASSLARGSGANVLTF. The CDR3 DNA reads TGCGCCAGCAGCTTGGCCCGGGGCTCTGGGGCCAACGTCCTGACTTTC. Filled out from reference TRBV5-1 and TRBJ2-6, the complete variable domain reads KAGVTQTPRYLIKTRGQQVTLSCSPISGHRSVSWYQQTPGQGLQFLFEYFSETQRNKGNFPGRFSGRQFSNSRSEMNVSTLELGDSALYLCASSLARGSGANVLTFGAGSRLTVL.

The rearrangement uses TRBV6-5 and TRBJ2-3; 7 bases are shared with TRBD2. J lost 3 bases, V lost 11 bases, and 14 bases had no gene match. This CDR3 spans 15 amino acids. CDR1 and CDR2 (germline): MNHEY, SVGAGI. The CDR3 is CACGSGWEGTDTQYF. Here the CDR3 DNA reads TGTGCCTGCGGCAGCGGGTGGGAGGGTACAGATACGCAGTATTTT.

The chain links TRBV21-1 to TRBJ2-5. TRBV21-1 is labeled a pseudogene. CDR3 length: 15 amino acids. This chain's CDR3 is CASSKEGQVVETQYF. CDR3 bases: TGTGCCAGCAGCAAAGAGGGCCAGGTGGTGGAGACCCAGTACTTC.

The chain's CDR3 is CASSLGPEDYGYTF. The CDR3 DNA follows: TGTGCCAGCAGCCTAGGTCCAGAGGACTATGGCTACACCTTC. J is TRBJ1-2 and V is TRBV7-4, with D uncertain. The CDR3 length is 14 residues. Germline-derived CDR1 and CDR2 are SGHVT and SQSDAQ. V lost 5 bases and J lost 3, with 13 bases in between.